The 24 T cell receptor beta chains in this list originate from one sample, sequenced in a study of cytomegalovirus exposure and HLA in healthy donors. The PCR employed 60 Vbeta primers together with 13 Jbeta primers. The assay was immunoSEQ multiplex PCR, and TCRdb's table has in-frame clones only and misses some. This sample has roughly 140,000 clones; around four fifths occur once, and the top ten carry over 9.5%. The sample was PBMCs. These receptors were taken from an older woman in good health and CMV-seropositive.

The V and J genes are TRBV29-1 and TRBJ2-7; TRBD1 matches 9 bases. Germline values: CDR1 SQVTM, CDR2 ANQGSEA. The CDR3 length is 14 residues. The trim removed 3 bases at V and 7 bases at J, leaving 10 bases unmatched. The CDR3: CSVDRGQGSEEQYF. DNA of the CDR3: TGCAGCGTTGATAGGGGACAGGGTTCAGAAGAGCAGTACTTC.

This chain connects TRBV18 to TRBJ1-1, with D possibly TRBD1 on 6 matching bases. CDR3 length: 15 residues. In germline, CDR1 is KGHSH, CDR2 LQKENI. V was clipped by 6 bases and J by 5 bases, with 19 bases between them. The CDR3 DNA is TGTGCCAGCTCCCTCGGCAGGGGCGAGGTGACTGAAGCTTTCTTT. It translates to CASSLGRGEVTEAFF.

The V and J genes are TRBV12-5 and TRBJ1-1; D may be TRBD1 (5 bases). The CDR3 extends over 12 amino acids. Trimming removed 7 bases from V and 5 bases from J, with 11 bases in between. CDR1 is LGHNT and CDR2 is FRNRAP in the germline V gene. The CDR3 DNA reads TGTGCTAGTGCCTTAGGGGATACTGAAGCTTTCTTT. Encoded protein: CASALGDTEAFF. Full variable domain (rest looked up from reference TRBV12-5 and TRBJ1-1): DARVTQTPRHKVTEMGQEVTMRCQPILGHNTVFWYRQTMMQGLELLAYFRNRAPLDDSGMPKDRFSAEMPDATLATLKIQPSEPRDSAVYFCASALGDTEAFFGQGTRLTVV.

V usage is TRBV7-3 and J usage is TRBJ2-7, with TRBD2 matching 8 bases. With V trimmed by 5 bases and J by 5 bases, 11 bases remained unmatched. Germline V gene data show CDR1 as SGHTA and CDR2 as FQGTGA. The CDR3 loop spans 15 amino acids. The CDR3 DNA reads TGTGCCAGCAGCCTAGGGCCGGGACTAGGTAACGAGCAGTACTTC. Protein product: CASSLGPGLGNEQYF.

The V call is TRBV2, the J call TRBJ2-7; D gene unclear. Germline lookup yields CDR1 SNHLY and CDR2 FYNNEI. CDR3 size: 12 residues. V dropped 9 bases and J dropped 3 bases, with 12 bases sitting between them. CDR3 amino acids: CASEARIYEQYF. For the CDR3, the DNA is TGTGCCAGTGAAGCTCGAATCTACGAGCAGTACTTC.

V and J are TRBV28 and TRBJ1-1, with 8 bases aligning to TRBD1. The CDR3 consists of 13 residues. The V segment lost 10 bases and the J segment 3 bases; nucleotides outside the gene matches: 7. Germline lookup yields CDR1 MDHEN and CDR2 SYDVKM. DNA of the CDR3: TGTGCCACCTACAGGGGGTCGGACACTGAAGCTTTCTTT. Translation gives CATYRGSDTEAFF.

For the CDR3, the DNA is TGTGCCAGCAGCCACTTAGGAGGGGTCTCCTACAATGAGCAGTTCTTC. Translated, it gives CASSHLGGVSYNEQFF. The chain links TRBV11-1 to TRBJ2-1; D is possibly TRBD2 (6 bases). The CDR3 runs to 16 residues. Germline V gene sequence: CDR1 SGHAT, CDR2 FQDESV (reference sequence). Trimming left V 5 bases short and J 0 bases short, with 14 bases between.

CDR3 loop: CASRRGRPGTDTQYF. CDR3 bases: TGTGCCAGTAGGAGGGGGCGCCCAGGCACAGATACGCAGTATTTT. The chain recombines TRBV19 with TRBJ2-3; 7 nucleotides line up with TRBD1. CDR1 is LNHDA and CDR2 is SQIVND in the germline V gene (reference sequence). The CDR3 has 15 residues. The ends lost 6 bases at V and 1 base at J; junction bases unmatched: 7.

This chain connects TRBV27 to TRBJ1-4, with TRBD1 matching 7 bases. The CDR3 sequence is 14 residues long. Unmatched junction bases numbered 5, after V lost 5 bases and J lost 5 bases. CDR1 and CDR2 (germline): MNHEY, SMNVEV (reference sequence). CDR3 sequence: CASSAGTDNEKLFF. In nucleotides, the CDR3 is TGTGCCAGCAGTGCCGGGACAGACAATGAAAAACTGTTTTTT.

The chain combines TRBV5-1 with TRBJ2-1, with 13 bases lining up with TRBD2. V lost 4 bases and J lost 6; bases outside the gene matches: 4. The CDR3 length is 15 residues. Germline CDR1 and CDR2: SGHRS and YFSETQ. The CDR3 coding sequence is TGCGCCAGCAGCCCGGGACTAGCGGGAAGCAATGAGCAGTTCTTC. Residues: CASSPGLAGSNEQFF.

This clone has just a few counts. An end of the junction differs from the germline gene, which may be a read error. The genes are TRBV6-1 and TRBJ1-1; the D is unclear. Germline V gene data show CDR1 as MNHNS and CDR2 as SASEGT. The CDR3 sequence is 11 residues long. The CDR3 region has the DNA TGTGCCAGCAGTACATCTCCCGGGAGCCTCTTT. Encoded protein: CASSTSPGSLF.

This chain connects TRBV4-1 to TRBJ2-1, with 10 positions matching TRBD2. With 3 bases clipped from V and 4 bases from J, the junction kept 3 bases outside the gene matches. This CDR3 has 15 residues. CDR1 is MGHRA and CDR2 is YSYEKL in the germline V gene. This CDR3 is CASSQILAGYNEQFF. CDR3 nucleotide sequence: TGCGCCAGCAGCCAGATACTAGCGGGGTACAATGAGCAGTTCTTC.

The chain is built from TRBV2 and TRBJ2-5; D not resolved. The CDR3 consists of 14 residues. V lost 1 base, J lost 2 bases, and 8 bases lay in between. Per germline, CDR1 SNHLY and CDR2 FYNNEI. The CDR3 DNA sequence: TGTGCCAGCAGTGAAGGGTACAAACAAGAGACCCAGTACTTC. As protein: CASSEGYKQETQYF.

To note about this clone: An end of the junction does not agree with germline; a read error may underlie this. The genes are TRBV7-7 and TRBJ2-5, with 9 bases matching TRBD1. The CDR3 consists of 13 residues. The germline V gene has CDR1 SSHAT and CDR2 FNYEAQ (reference sequence). CDR3 DNA sequence: TGTGCTAGCAGCTTACAGGGGGCAGAGACCCAGTACTTC. Its protein product is CASSLQGAETQYF.

This clone appeared once. This rearrangement joins TRBV9 to TRBJ2-3, with D unresolved. V lost 0 bases and J 0 bases, leaving 17 bases between the germline ends. Germline assignment: CDR1 SGDLS and CDR2 YYNGEE. The CDR3 runs 18 residues. The chain's CDR3 is CASSVDLVGVSSTDTQYF. DNA for the CDR3: TGTGCCAGCAGCGTAGATCTTGTTGGAGTATCTAGCACAGATACGCAGTATTTT.

This clone appeared once. The rearrangement joins TRBV2 to TRBJ1-2, with a tentative D call TRBD1 (5 bases). This CDR3 has 12 residues. Trimming removed 8 bases at V and 5 bases at J, with 12 bases between. From germline, CDR1 is SNHLY and CDR2 FYNNEI. CDR3 loop: CASSVGGYGYTF. DNA of the CDR3: TGTGCCAGCTCGGTGGGGGGGTATGGCTACACCTTC.

The rearrangement joins TRBV10-3 to TRBJ2-7; 10 bases line up with TRBD2. From germline, CDR1 is ENHRY and CDR2 SYGVKD. The trim removed 11 bases at V and 3 bases at J, leaving 16 bases unmatched. This CDR3 has 16 residues. This CDR3 reads CASQGELAGNYYEQYF. The CDR3 DNA follows: TGTGCCTCCCAGGGGGAACTAGCGGGGAACTACTACGAGCAGTACTTC.

This chain links TRBV28 with TRBJ2-1; 8 bases match TRBD1. The CDR3 length is 13 residues. V trimming: 2 bases; J trimming: 12 bases; junction bases outside the gene matches: 6. CDR1 and CDR2 (germline): MDHEN, SYDVKM. CDR3 residues: CASSLQTGTGQFF. The DNA of the CDR3 is TGTGCCAGCAGTTTACAGACCGGGACAGGGCAGTTCTTC.

The V gene is TRBV7-2, the J gene TRBJ2-3; perhaps TRBD2 as D (5 bases). The length of the CDR3 is 13 residues. Trimming shortened V by 2 bases and J by 5 bases, and 8 bases separated the two germline ends. Germline V lookup: CDR1 SGHTA, CDR2 FQGNSA. The DNA of the CDR3 is TGTGCCAGCAGCTTAATGAGGGAAGATACGCAGTATTTT. Its protein product is CASSLMREDTQYF.

J is TRBJ2-7 and V is TRBV5-8; D may be TRBD1 (6 bases). CDR1 and CDR2 from the germline V gene are SGHTS and YDEGEE. The CDR3 is 18 amino acids. Between the trimmed V and J ends, which lost 0 bases and 2 bases, there was a span of 21 bases. The CDR3: CASSLESVGTIGPYEQYF. The CDR3 DNA is TGTGCCAGCAGCTTGGAGTCGGTCGGGACAATAGGTCCCTACGAGCAGTACTTC.

The chain links TRBV29-1 to TRBJ2-5, with TRBD2 identical over 7 bases. Looked up from germline, CDR1 is SQVTM and CDR2 is ANQGSEA. The CDR3 is 16 amino acids. With 3 bases clipped from V and 2 bases from J, the junction kept 12 bases outside the gene matches. The CDR3 bases are TGCAGCGTTGAGTCAGGGAGGGCAGGACTGCAAGAGACCCAGTACTTC. Translating it yields CSVESGRAGLQETQYF.

The CDR3 sequence is CASSRGSYEQYF. The CDR3 bases are TGTGCCAGCAGCCGCGGGAGCTACGAGCAGTACTTC. The chain combines TRBV11-2 with TRBJ2-5; 7 nucleotides match TRBD2. The J call may be wrong; the DNA end is better matched by TRBJ2-7. The CDR3 runs to 12 residues. CDR1 and CDR2 from the germline V gene are SGHAT and FQNNGV.

This clone was recorded once. This chain links TRBV7-9 with TRBJ2-5; 9 nucleotides align to TRBD2. V gave up 6 bases and J gave up 1 base; unmatched junction bases: 9. CDR3 length: 16 amino acids. Germline CDR1 is SEHNR and CDR2 is FQNEAQ (reference sequence). CDR3 region: CASSEPGLATQETQYF. The DNA of the CDR3 is TGTGCCAGCAGTGAACCGGGACTAGCCACCCAAGAGACCCAGTACTTC.

The chain joins TRBV28 to TRBJ2-2, with D possibly being TRBD1 (5 bases). The V gene's germline CDR1 is MDHEN and CDR2 SYDVKM. Trimming shortened V by 10 bases and J by 5 bases, and 17 bases separated the two germline ends. The CDR3 is 14 residues long. CDR3 residues: CATQPGARTGELFF. The CDR3 coding sequence is TGTGCCACCCAACCTGGGGCGCGAACCGGGGAGCTGTTTTTT.